The rows below give T cell receptor beta chains drawn from one sample of a study of regulatory T cells in long-lasting Graves disease. MiXCR, run by TCRdb on the multiplex PCR reads, gives a single entry per CDR3 protein. The table has about 470,000 distinct CDR3 sequences, around 20% seen once. The sample consisted of peripheral blood mononuclear cells (PBMCs), taken when the disease was refractory, from a patient treated with antithyroid drugs. The receptors come from a female donor with Graves disease. The CDR3 runs from the conserved cysteine through the conserved F or W. A D gene is named only where the DNA matches it firmly. Size is omitted from some rows. Given values are once, few, many or a class for expanded clones.

>few|TRBV20-1|TRBD1|TRBJ2-5
CSAPDRGKSGQYF
TGCAGTGCTCCGGACAGGGGGAAGAGTGGCCAGTACTTC
>.|TRBV2|.|TRBJ1-1
CASSGGGLGTEAFF
TGTGCCAGCAGTGGAGGGGGTTTGGGCACTGAAGCTTTCTTT
>many|TRBV6-5|.|TRBJ2-5
CASSYSPRQYF
TGTGCCAGCAGTTACTCGCCAAGGCAGTACTTC
>.|TRBV15|.|TRBJ2-1
CATSIARGNEQFF
TGTGCCACCAGCATCGCTAGAGGGAATGAGCAGTTCTTC
>many|TRBV29-1|.|TRBJ1-4
CSASNEKLFF
TGCAGCGCCAGTAATGAAAAACTGTTTTTT
>few|TRBV30|.|TRBJ2-4
CAWSKLENIQYF
TGTGCCTGGAGTAAGCTAGAAAACATTCAGTACTTC
>.|TRBV12-3/TRBV12-4|.|TRBJ2-3
CASSFRLAEVTQYF
TGTGCCAGCAGTTTCCGGCTAGCCGAAGTTACGCAGTATTTT
>few|TRBV28|TRBD2|TRBJ2-1
CASTSGLNDNEQFF
TGTGCCAGCACTTCGGGACTAAATGACAATGAGCAGTTCTTC
>many|TRBV7-9|TRBD1|TRBJ2-7
CASSGTKDRGSYEQYF
TGTGCCAGCAGCGGTACTAAGGACAGGGGATCCTACGAGCAGTACTTC
>few|TRBV20-1|.|TRBJ1-1
CSAGGPGGTEAFF
TGCAGTGCTGGGGGACCCGGAGGGACTGAAGCTTTCTTT
>once|TRBV11-2|.|TRBJ2-3
CASSLPARLNTDTQYF
TGTGCCAGCAGCTTGCCGGCGAGACTAAACACAGATACGCAGTATTTT
>.|TRBV7-3|.|TRBJ2-2
CASSRQISGTGELFF
TGTGCCAGCAGTCGACAGATCTCGGGCACCGGGGAGCTGTTTTTT
>many|TRBV29-1|.|TRBJ1-1
CSVVTVSRNTEAFF
TGCAGCGTTGTCACAGTTAGCAGGAACACTGAAGCTTTCTTT
>many|TRBV27|.|TRBJ2-7
CASRRAGVIYEQYF
TGTGCCAGCAGGAGGGCAGGGGTAATCTACGAGCAGTACTTC
>many|TRBV28|.|TRBJ1-2
CAMRYAGHYTF
TGTGCCATGCGATATGCGGGTCACTACACCTTC
>few|TRBV30|.|TRBJ1-2
CALHGGRSGNYGYTF
TGTGCTCTCCACGGTGGCCGCTCCGGTAACTATGGCTACACCTTC
>many|TRBV28|.|TRBJ2-7
CASSPGTVTYEQYF
TGTGCCAGCAGTCCCGGGACTGTTACCTACGAGCAGTACTTC
>.|TRBV29-1|.|TRBJ1-2
CSVTGFGGYTF
TGCAGCGTAACAGGGTTTGGCGGCTACACCTTC
>.|TRBV15|TRBD1|TRBJ1-3
CATSGRQGAHSGNTIYF
TGTGCCACCAGCGGTCGACAGGGGGCCCATTCTGGAAACACCATATATTTT
>.|TRBV5-1|TRBD1|TRBJ1-1
CASSLTGGLMNTEAFF
TGCGCCAGCAGCTTGACAGGGGGACTCATGAACACTGAAGCTTTCTTT
>.|TRBV5-1|TRBD2|TRBJ2-2
CASSYFLAGAGTGELFF
TGCGCCAGCAGCTACTTCTTAGCGGGAGCGGGCACCGGGGAGCTGTTTTTT
>few|TRBV7-8|TRBD2|TRBJ2-7
CASSLGLTGTTGREQYF
TGTGCCAGCAGCTTAGGACTTACCGGGACTACGGGGCGAGAGCAGTACTTC
>many|TRBV27|.|TRBJ1-5
CASSYNSNQPQHF
TGTGCCAGCAGTTATAATAGCAATCAGCCCCAGCATTTT
>.|TRBV19|.|TRBJ2-2
CASSMEHPNTGELFF
TGTGCCAGTAGTATGGAGCATCCGAACACCGGGGAGCTGTTTTTT
>many|TRBV28|.|TRBJ1-2
CASRINYGYTF
TGTGCCAGCAGGATTAACTATGGCTACACCTTC
>.|TRBV7-3|.|TRBJ2-5
CASSLTPGETQYF
TGTGCCAGCAGCTTAACCCCGGGGGAGACCCAGTACTTC
>many|TRBV10-1|TRBD2|TRBJ2-7
CANSPTGTSAEQYF
TGCGCCAACTCTCCGACCGGGACTAGCGCCGAGCAGTACTTC
>few|TRBV5-1|TRBD1|TRBJ1-1
CASSFNAGTAIGGTEAFF
TGCGCCAGCAGCTTTAATGCCGGGACAGCCATAGGGGGGACTGAAGCTTTCTTT
>few|TRBV19|TRBD1|TRBJ1-1
CASSTQGGTTTEAFF
TGTGCCAGTAGTACCCAGGGGGGGACGACCACTGAAGCTTTCTTT
>few|TRBV10-3|.|TRBJ1-5
CAISSGHSNQPQHF
TGTGCCATCAGTTCGGGACACTCAAATCAGCCCCAGCATTTT
>.|TRBV6-1|TRBD1|TRBJ1-2
CASSESGTVYGYTF
TGTGCCAGCAGTGAATCCGGGACAGTCTATGGCTACACCTTC
>.|TRBV20-1|TRBD1|TRBJ1-5
CSARDRSNSNQPQHF
TGCAGTGCTAGGGACAGGTCTAATAGCAATCAGCCCCAGCATTTT
>many|TRBV7-7|TRBD1|TRBJ2-5
CASSTGTGIETQYF
TGTGCTAGCAGCACCGGGACAGGGATTGAGACCCAGTACTTC
>few|TRBV10-1|TRBD1|TRBJ2-1
CASSPAGTGFGEQFF
TGCGCCAGCAGCCCCGCCGGGACAGGGTTCGGGGAGCAGTTCTTC
>few|TRBV9|.|TRBJ2-5
CASSVWNGETQYF
TGTGCCAGCAGCGTTTGGAACGGGGAGACCCAGTACTTC
>many|TRBV29-1|.|TRBJ2-7
CSVELGSSYEQYF
TGCAGCGTTGAACTAGGGAGCTCCTACGAGCAGTACTTC
>few|TRBV9|TRBD2|TRBJ2-1
CASSEGLAKYNEQFF
TGTGCCAGCAGCGAGGGACTAGCGAAATACAATGAGCAGTTCTTC
>.|TRBV29-1|TRBD1|TRBJ1-1
CSVAAVIDRGTEAFF
TGCAGCGTTGCAGCCGTGATAGACAGGGGTACTGAAGCTTTCTTT
>many|TRBV10-3|TRBD1|TRBJ2-4
CAIRGTGENIQYF
TGTGCCATCAGAGGGACAGGGGAAAACATTCAGTACTTC
>many|TRBV2|.|TRBJ2-5
CASSEKVQETQYF
TGTGCCAGCAGCGAGAAGGTACAAGAGACCCAGTACTTC
>few|TRBV28|TRBD1|TRBJ1-3
CASASGQGATATIYF
TGTGCCAGCGCTAGCGGACAGGGGGCTACTGCCACCATATATTTT
>.|TRBV28|TRBD1|TRBJ1-5
CASGRGRTNQPQHF
TGTGCCAGCGGCAGGGGGCGGACAAATCAGCCCCAGCATTTT
>many|TRBV15|.|TRBJ2-7
CATSSEGSSYEQYF
TGTGCCACCAGCAGTGAGGGAAGCAGCTACGAGCAGTACTTC
>many|TRBV28|.|TRBJ2-5
CASSLLPGRETQYF
TGTGCCAGCAGTTTATTACCGGGGCGAGAGACCCAGTACTTC